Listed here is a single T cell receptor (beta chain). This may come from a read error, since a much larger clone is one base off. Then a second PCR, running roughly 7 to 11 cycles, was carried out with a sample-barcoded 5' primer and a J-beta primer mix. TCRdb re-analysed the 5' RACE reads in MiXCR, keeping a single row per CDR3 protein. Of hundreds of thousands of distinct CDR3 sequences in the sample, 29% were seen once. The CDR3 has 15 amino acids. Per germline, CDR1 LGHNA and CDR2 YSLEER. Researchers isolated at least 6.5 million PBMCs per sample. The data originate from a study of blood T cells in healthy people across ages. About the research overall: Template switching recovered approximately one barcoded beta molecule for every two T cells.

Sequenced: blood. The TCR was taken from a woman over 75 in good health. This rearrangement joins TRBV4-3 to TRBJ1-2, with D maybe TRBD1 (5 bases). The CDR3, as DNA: TGCGCCAGCAGCCAAGAGAGACAGTTACTCTATGACTACACCTTC. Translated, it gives CASSQERQLLYDYTF.